One sample yielded the 29 T cell receptor beta chains listed below, sequenced in a study of T cells in Graves' hyperthyroidism and ophthalmopathy. Amplification targeted TCR beta CDR3 regions from RNA transcripts. When the TCR CDR3 underwent first-round RT-PCR, the HTBI primer set was used. TCRdb re-called the multiplex PCR reads through MiXCR, storing one row per CDR3 protein. The sample gives hundreds of thousands of distinct CDR3 sequences, less than 25% of which show up once; about 34% is in the top ten. Source material: blood. These TCRs come from a man younger than 45 with Graves' ophthalmopathy.

In this sample, this clonotype turned up many times. This chain joins TRBV7-2 and TRBJ2-5, with 7 bases identical to TRBD2. From germline, CDR1 is SGHTA and CDR2 FQGNSA. Trimming cost V 2 bases and J 5 bases; bases outside gene matches: 5. The length of the CDR3 is 14 residues. CDR3 DNA sequence: TGTGCCAGCAGCTTATTGGGGGGGAGGGAGACCCAGTACTTC. Amino acid sequence: CASSLLGGRETQYF.

In this sample, this clonotype turned up a few times. This chain uses TRBV14 with TRBJ1-1, with 7 bases fitting TRBD1. Per germline, CDR1 SGHDN and CDR2 FVKESK. The CDR3 has 15 amino acids. The trim removed 2 bases at V and 4 bases at J, leaving 7 bases unmatched. In nucleotides, the CDR3 is TGTGCCAGCAGCCAACAACCAGGGGGGCCCACTGAAGCTTTCTTT. Translation: CASSQQPGGPTEAFF.

This clonotype was observed a few times. The chain combines TRBV12-3 or TRBV12-4 with TRBJ2-5; D could derive from TRBD1 or TRBD2 (5 bases each). The CDR3 loop spans 14 amino acids. Trimming stripped 3 bases from V and 3 bases from J, with 11 bases between. CDR3 loop: CASSFRDPKETQYF. CDR3 DNA sequence: TGTGCCAGCAGTTTTCGGGACCCTAAAGAGACCCAGTACTTC.

Comment on this clonotype: A much larger clone is a single base away; this may be a read error. This chain links TRBV10-3 with TRBJ1-1; TRBD1 aligns across 7 bases. Trimming at V came to 8 bases and at J to 7 bases, leaving 10 bases not matched to a gene. The CDR3 has 13 amino acids. The germline gives CDR1 ENHRY, CDR2 SYGVKD. CDR3 loop: CAIAVNRGSEAFF. DNA for the CDR3: TGTGCCATCGCCGTAAACAGGGGCAGTGAAGCTTTCTTT.

Ten or more counts support this clonotype. This chain uses TRBV20-1 with TRBJ1-1; D is unresolved. Germline loops: CDR1 DFQATT, CDR2 SNEGSKA (reference sequence). Trimming cost V 0 bases and J 6 bases, with 14 bases left between them. This CDR3 region has 14 residues. This CDR3 reads CSARDMEGWPEAFF. Here the CDR3 DNA reads TGCAGTGCTAGAGATATGGAAGGGTGGCCTGAAGCTTTCTTT.

This chain joins TRBV7-6 and TRBJ1-4; 9 nucleotides match TRBD1. CDR1 and CDR2 from the germline V gene are SGHVS and FNYEAQ. The CDR3 runs to 16 residues. The junction had 7 bases not matched to a gene; V was cut back by 2 bases and J by 6 bases. CDR3 sequence: CASSLRDRAPHEKLFF. In nucleotides, the CDR3 is TGTGCCAGCAGCTTACGGGACAGGGCACCCCATGAAAAACTGTTTTTT.

The V gene is TRBV5-6, the J gene TRBJ2-2, with D perhaps being TRBD1 or TRBD2 (6 bases each). Germline V gene sequence: CDR1 SGHDT, CDR2 YYEEEE. The CDR3 contains 16 residues. The V and J ends lost 0 bases and 4 bases respectively, with 13 bases between them. This CDR3 reads CASSLVGGAGTGELFF. CDR3 DNA: TGTGCCAGCAGCTTGGTGGGGGGCGCCGGCACCGGGGAGCTGTTTTTT.

The chain links TRBV19 to TRBJ1-5, with 9 nucleotides matching TRBD1. CDR1 and CDR2 (germline): LNHDA, SQIVND (reference sequence). Unmatched junction bases numbered 5, after V lost 4 bases and J lost 4 bases. The CDR3 consists of 15 residues. The CDR3 sequence is CASSTVQGANQPQHF. The DNA of the CDR3 is TGTGCCAGTAGTACGGTACAGGGGGCTAATCAGCCCCAGCATTTT.

A note on this clonotype: A read error may be the cause here, since a much bigger clone is one base away. This chain joins TRBV18 and TRBJ2-3; 7 nucleotides align to TRBD1. After removal of 9 bases from V and 3 bases from J, the junction contained 9 bases not matched to a gene. Looked up from germline, CDR1 is KGHSH and CDR2 is LQKENI. The CDR3 contains 14 residues. CDR3 sequence reads: CASAPRQGTDTQYF. The CDR3 coding sequence is TGTGCCAGTGCTCCGAGACAGGGTACAGATACGCAGTATTTT.

This clonotype was seen just once. The chain is built from TRBV7-8 and TRBJ2-2; 7 bases are shared with TRBD2. Germline V gene data show CDR1 as SGHVS and CDR2 as FQNEAQ. The trim removed 3 bases at V and 8 bases at J, leaving 6 bases unmatched. The CDR3 runs to 14 residues. CDR3 amino acids: CASSFRSGEGELFF. The CDR3 DNA sequence: TGTGCCAGCAGCTTTCGAAGCGGGGAAGGGGAGCTGTTTTTT.

This sequence joins TRBV29-1 and TRBJ1-1; TRBD1 is a possible D gene (6 bases). Germline V lookup: CDR1 SQVTM, CDR2 ANQGSEA. With 2 bases removed from V and 1 base from J, the gap between germline ends came to 11 bases. This CDR3 is 14 amino acids long. The CDR3 region has the DNA TGCAGCGTTGAAAATCAGGGGCAGAACACTGAAGCTTTCTTT. Amino acids: CSVENQGQNTEAFF.

This clonotype was observed many times. The genes are TRBV11-2 and TRBJ1-5; 7 positions agree with TRBD1. Germline V lookup: CDR1 SGHAT, CDR2 FQNNGV. J lost 0 bases, V lost 6 bases, and 11 bases had no gene match. The CDR3 extends over 17 amino acids. The CDR3 region is CASSSGQATYSNQPQHF. As DNA, the CDR3 is TGTGCCAGCAGTTCCGGACAGGCGACCTATAGCAATCAGCCCCAGCATTTT.

This clonotype was picked up many times. The V call is TRBV7-2, the J call TRBJ2-1; 16 nucleotides agree with TRBD2. The CDR3 has 16 amino acids. Germline V lookup: CDR1 SGHTA, CDR2 FQGNSA. The V segment lost 4 bases and the J segment 6 bases; nucleotides outside the gene matches: 3. CDR3 sequence reads: CASSSGLAGGPNEQFF. CDR3 nucleotide sequence: TGTGCCAGCAGCTCGGGACTAGCGGGAGGGCCCAATGAGCAGTTCTTC.

The chain combines TRBV10-3 with TRBJ1-1; maybe TRBD1 (5 bases). The V and J ends lost 3 bases and 6 bases respectively, with 14 bases between them. This CDR3 contains 14 residues. Germline CDR1 ENHRY, CDR2 SYGVKD. The chain's CDR3 is CAISDGQGTAEAFF. The CDR3 nucleotides read TGTGCCATCAGTGACGGGCAGGGTACCGCTGAAGCTTTCTTT.

The chain uses TRBV24-1 and TRBJ2-1; 8 bases line up with TRBD2. The CDR3 loop spans 16 amino acids. The germline gives CDR1 KGHDR, CDR2 SFDVKD. V was clipped by 2 bases and J by 5 bases; unmatched bases: 7. The CDR3 DNA reads TGTGCCACCAGTGATTCCGGGACTAGTAAGGACAATGAGCAGTTCTTC. This codes for CATSDSGTSKDNEQFF.

This clonotype was recorded many times. The chain links TRBV2 to TRBJ1-1, with D unresolved. The germline V and J ends were trimmed by 6 bases and 5 bases, with 7 bases remaining between them. Germline V lookup: CDR1 SNHLY, CDR2 FYNNEI. The CDR3 loop spans 11 amino acids. The chain's CDR3 is CASSPTTEAFF. CDR3 bases: TGTGCCAGCAGCCCCACAACTGAAGCTTTCTTT.

The chain has TRBV28 and TRBJ1-1; D ambiguous. With 4 bases removed from V and 10 bases from J, the gap between germline ends came to 16 bases. CDR1 and CDR2 from the germline V gene are MDHEN and SYDVKM. The CDR3 runs to 13 residues. CDR3 sequence (DNA): TGTGCCAGCAGTTCCCCCAACGGGGTCGGAGCTTTCTTT. This translates into CASSSPNGVGAFF.

This clonotype was counted between two and nine times. V usage is TRBV5-4 and J usage is TRBJ2-7; the D gene is possibly TRBD2 (6 bases). This CDR3 contains 14 residues. Germline values: CDR1 SGHNT, CDR2 YYREEE (reference sequence). Trimming cost V 3 bases and J 2 bases, with 12 bases left between them. Here the CDR3 reads CASSWSGTAYEQYF. The DNA for the CDR3 is TGTGCCAGCAGCTGGTCCGGGACTGCCTACGAGCAGTACTTC.

On this clonotype itself: This clone may be a read error of a much larger clone one base away. The chain recombines TRBV3-1 with TRBJ1-5; D is uncertain. The CDR3 consists of 16 residues. The germline V gene encodes CDR1 LGHDT and CDR2 YNNKEL (reference sequence). Here the CDR3 DNA reads TGTGCCAGCAGCCCACGGCGCACATCCGAGGATCAGTCCCAGCATTTT. Its translation: CASSPRRTSEDQSQHF.

V gene TRBV24-1 combines with J gene TRBJ2-1; D tentatively fits TRBD1 or TRBD2 (5 bases each). CDR3 size: 13 residues. Germline CDR1 KGHDR, CDR2 SFDVKD. Trimming took off 8 bases at V and 5 bases at J, with 12 bases between the two ends. The CDR3, as DNA: TGTGCCACCATGGGGTGGGGACACAATGAGCAGTTCTTC. It yields the protein CATMGWGHNEQFF.

This clonotype showed up just a few times. The chain couples TRBV20-1 to TRBJ1-6, with TRBD1 identical over 10 bases. The germline V gene has CDR1 DFQATT and CDR2 SNEGSKA (reference sequence). CDR3 length: 16 residues. V was clipped by 0 bases and J by 7 bases; unmatched bases: 6. CDR3 sequence: CSARDRDRGGNSPLHF. In DNA form, the CDR3 reads TGCAGTGCTAGAGATAGGGACAGGGGAGGAAATTCACCCCTCCACTTT.

The V call is TRBV5-1, the J call TRBJ2-1, with TRBD2 matching 10 bases. Trimming cost V 4 bases and J 13 bases; bases outside gene matches: 5. The CDR3 is made up of 12 amino acids. CDR1 SGHRS and CDR2 YFSETQ come from the germline V gene. CDR3 nucleotides: TGCGCCAGCAGCCGAGCGGGAGGGCTTCAGTTCTTC. Translated, it gives CASSRAGGLQFF.

This clonotype was seen more than once but under ten times. J is TRBJ2-7 and V is TRBV12-3 or TRBV12-4; TRBD1 is a possible D gene (6 bases). This CDR3 has 15 amino acids. V lost 4 bases to trimming and J lost 0 bases, with 13 bases between them. The CDR3: CASSSWMGASYEQYF. DNA of the CDR3: TGTGCCAGCAGTTCCTGGATGGGGGCCTCCTACGAGCAGTACTTC.

Concerning this clonotype itself: Being one base from a much bigger clone, this may be a read error. V usage is TRBV19 and J usage is TRBJ1-1; unclear D gene. The CDR3 is made up of 13 amino acids. Trimming took off 3 bases at V and 1 base at J, with 6 bases between the two ends. The germline CDR1 and CDR2 sequences are LNHDA and SQIVND (reference sequence). The CDR3 bases are TGTGCCAGTAGTATGCGAGGGAACACTGAAGCTTTCTTT. It codes for CASSMRGNTEAFF.

The V gene is TRBV19, the J gene TRBJ2-3; no definite D call. The CDR3 extends over 13 amino acids. Trimming removed 7 bases at V and 4 bases at J, with 12 bases between. CDR1 and CDR2 (germline): LNHDA, SQIVND (reference sequence). The CDR3 sequence: CASNPGGADTQYF. In nucleotides, the CDR3 is TGTGCCAGTAATCCGGGTGGGGCAGATACGCAGTATTTT.

This clonotype was seen at least ten times. The chain is built from TRBV9 and TRBJ1-1, with a tentative D call TRBD1 (6 bases). CDR1 and CDR2 (germline): SGDLS, YYNGEE. The CDR3 has 14 residues. V gave up 4 bases and J gave up 1 base, with 11 bases separating them. CDR3 nucleotides: TGTGCCAGCAGCATGGGACACGAGAACACTGAAGCTTTCTTT. Encoded protein: CASSMGHENTEAFF.

The CDR3 reads CSVVVRREGQAEQFF. CDR3 in DNA: TGCAGCGTTGTGGTCCGGCGGGAGGGACAGGCTGAGCAGTTCTTC. The rearrangement uses TRBV29-1 and TRBJ2-1, with D perhaps TRBD2 (9 bases). This CDR3 spans 15 amino acids. Germline assignment: CDR1 SQVTM and CDR2 ANQGSEA. V was trimmed by 4 bases and J by 9 bases, leaving 22 bases between them.

This rearrangement joins TRBV19 to TRBJ1-2, with a possible D match to TRBD1 (5 bases). In germline, CDR1 is LNHDA, CDR2 SQIVND (reference sequence). The V and J ends lost 5 bases and 8 bases respectively, with 18 bases between them. This CDR3 contains 14 residues. CDR3 DNA sequence: TGTGCCAGTAGTGTTCCGGGGACCTCGGGCGGCTACACCTTC. Encoded protein: CASSVPGTSGGYTF.

The chain recombines TRBV6-1 with TRBJ1-5; D unresolved. CDR3 length: 14 residues. The germline V gene encodes CDR1 MNHNS and CDR2 SASEGT. Trimming left V 10 bases short and J 5 bases short, with 18 bases between. CDR3 nucleotide sequence: TGTGCCACCTCAGCAGGAGGGAATCATCAGCCCCAGCATTTT. Amino acids: CATSAGGNHQPQHF.